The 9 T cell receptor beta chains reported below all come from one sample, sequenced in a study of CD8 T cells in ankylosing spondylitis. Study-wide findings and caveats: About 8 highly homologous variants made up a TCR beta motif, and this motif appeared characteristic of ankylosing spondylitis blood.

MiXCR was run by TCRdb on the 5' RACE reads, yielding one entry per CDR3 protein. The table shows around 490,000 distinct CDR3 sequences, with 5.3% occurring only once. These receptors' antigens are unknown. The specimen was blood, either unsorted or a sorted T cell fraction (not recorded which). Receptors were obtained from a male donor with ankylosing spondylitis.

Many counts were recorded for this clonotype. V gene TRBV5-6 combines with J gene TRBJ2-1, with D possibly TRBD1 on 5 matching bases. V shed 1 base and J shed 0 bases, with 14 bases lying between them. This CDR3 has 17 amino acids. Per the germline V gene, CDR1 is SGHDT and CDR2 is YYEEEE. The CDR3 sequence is CASSLLRQSSSYNEQFF. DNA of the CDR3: TGTGCCAGCAGCTTGCTGCGACAGTCCAGCTCCTACAATGAGCAGTTCTTC.

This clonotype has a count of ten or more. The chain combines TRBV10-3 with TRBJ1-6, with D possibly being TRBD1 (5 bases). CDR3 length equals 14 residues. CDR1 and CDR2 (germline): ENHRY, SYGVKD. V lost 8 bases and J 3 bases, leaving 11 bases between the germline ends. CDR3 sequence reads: CAIGGGIYNSPLHF. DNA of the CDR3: TGTGCCATCGGTGGGGGGATCTATAATTCACCCCTCCACTTT.

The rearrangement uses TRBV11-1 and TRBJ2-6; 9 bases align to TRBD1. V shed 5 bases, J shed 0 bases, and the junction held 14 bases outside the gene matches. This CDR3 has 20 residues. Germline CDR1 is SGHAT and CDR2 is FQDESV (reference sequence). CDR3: CASSPWVWTGAHSGANVLTF. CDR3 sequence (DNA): TGTGCCAGCAGCCCCTGGGTCTGGACAGGGGCCCACTCTGGGGCCAACGTCCTGACTTTC.

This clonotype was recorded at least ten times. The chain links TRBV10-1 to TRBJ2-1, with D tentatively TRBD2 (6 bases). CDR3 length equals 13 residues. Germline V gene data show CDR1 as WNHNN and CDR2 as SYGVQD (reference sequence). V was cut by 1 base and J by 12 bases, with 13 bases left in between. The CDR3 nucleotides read TGCGCCAGCAGTGAGTGGGCACCCGGGGGGCAGTTCTTC. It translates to CASSEWAPGGQFF.

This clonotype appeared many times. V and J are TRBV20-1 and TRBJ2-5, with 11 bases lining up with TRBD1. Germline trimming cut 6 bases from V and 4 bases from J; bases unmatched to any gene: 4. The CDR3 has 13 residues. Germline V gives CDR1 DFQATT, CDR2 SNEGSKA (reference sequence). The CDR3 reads CSATGQGGETQYF. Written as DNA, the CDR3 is TGCAGTGCAACGGGACAGGGGGGAGAGACCCAGTACTTC.

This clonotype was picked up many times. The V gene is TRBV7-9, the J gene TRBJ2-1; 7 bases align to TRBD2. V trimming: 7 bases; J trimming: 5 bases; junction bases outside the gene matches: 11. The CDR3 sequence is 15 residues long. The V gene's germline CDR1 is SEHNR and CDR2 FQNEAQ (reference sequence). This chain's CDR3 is CASTPWGTNHNEQFF. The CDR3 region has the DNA TGTGCCAGCACACCTTGGGGGACTAATCACAATGAGCAGTTCTTC.

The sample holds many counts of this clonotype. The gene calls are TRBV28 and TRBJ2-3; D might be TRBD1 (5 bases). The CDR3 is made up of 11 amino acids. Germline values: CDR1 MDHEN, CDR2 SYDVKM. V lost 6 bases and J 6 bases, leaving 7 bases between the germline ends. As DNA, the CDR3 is TGTGCCAGCAGCGACAGTGATACGCAGTATTTT. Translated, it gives CASSDSDTQYF.

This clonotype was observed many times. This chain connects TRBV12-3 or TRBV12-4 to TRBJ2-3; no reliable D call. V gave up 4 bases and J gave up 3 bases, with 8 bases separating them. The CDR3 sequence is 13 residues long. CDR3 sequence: CASSSTHTDTQYF. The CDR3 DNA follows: TGTGCCAGCAGTTCGACTCATACAGATACGCAGTATTTT.

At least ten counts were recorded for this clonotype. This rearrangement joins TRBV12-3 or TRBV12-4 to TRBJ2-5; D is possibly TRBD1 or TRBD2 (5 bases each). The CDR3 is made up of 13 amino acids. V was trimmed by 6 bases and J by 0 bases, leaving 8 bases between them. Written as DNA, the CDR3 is TGTGCCAGCAGCGGGACGTACCAAGAGACCCAGTACTTC. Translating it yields CASSGTYQETQYF.